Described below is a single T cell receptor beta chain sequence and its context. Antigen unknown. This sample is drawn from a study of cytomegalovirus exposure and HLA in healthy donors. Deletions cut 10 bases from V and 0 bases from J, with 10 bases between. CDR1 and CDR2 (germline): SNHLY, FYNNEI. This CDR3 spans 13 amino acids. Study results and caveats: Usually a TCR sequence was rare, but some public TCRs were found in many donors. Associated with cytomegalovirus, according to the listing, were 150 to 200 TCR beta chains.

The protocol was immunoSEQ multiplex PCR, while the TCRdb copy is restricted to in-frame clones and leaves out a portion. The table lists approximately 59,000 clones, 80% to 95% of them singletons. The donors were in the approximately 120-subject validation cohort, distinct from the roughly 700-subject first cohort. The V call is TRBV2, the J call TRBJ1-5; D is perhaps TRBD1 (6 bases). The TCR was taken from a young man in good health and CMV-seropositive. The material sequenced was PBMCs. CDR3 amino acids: CATAGDSNQPQHF. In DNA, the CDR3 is TGTGCCACCGCAGGGGATAGCAATCAGCCCCAGCATTTT.